Each of the 18 T cell receptor beta chains below was sequenced from the same sample in a study of shared clonotypes between healthy human individuals (dated by TCRdb to about 2020). Library method: the immunoSEQ multiplex PCR assay. TCRdb took over this immuneACCESS table, retaining in-frame rearrangements with V and J assigned. Such tables are incomplete; in checked studies, under half of the missing clones stem from an unresolved V gene, and the remainder is unexplained. Present in this sample are hundreds of thousands of clones, 95% to 97% of which were seen just once. Clones ranked in the top ten supply 0.095% to 0.13% of the sample. CD8 naive samples consisted of CD45RO-negative cells that were positively selected for CCR7, yielding a CD45RA+CCR7+ population without TemRA cells. Sequences were obtained from naive CD8+ T cells sorted from blood. The label giving this sample's cell subset or site can be read as: CD45RA+CCR7+. Every receptor here comes from a woman aged 25-40 years in good health.

The CDR3 region has the DNA TGCAGCGCCACTACAGGGTGGCGGACTGAAGCTTTCTTT. Residues: CSATTGWRTEAFF. The gene calls are TRBV29-1 and TRBJ1-1, with D possibly TRBD1 on 6 matching bases. Germline V lookup: CDR1 SQVTM, CDR2 ANQGSEA. V lost 7 bases to trimming and J lost 5 bases, with 17 bases between them. CDR3 length: 13 amino acids. The entire variable domain, with the rest obtained from reference TRBV29-1 and TRBJ1-1, is as follows: SAVISQKPSRDICQRGTSLTIQCQVDSQVTMMFWYRQQPGQSLTLIATANQGSEATYESGFVIDKFPISRPNLTFSTLTVSNMSPEDSSIYLCSATTGWRTEAFFGQGTRLTVV.

The chain combines TRBV7-6 with TRBJ2-2; 9 bases match TRBD1. The junction had 4 bases not matched to a gene; V was cut back by 5 bases and J by 3 bases. The CDR3 is made up of 15 amino acids. Germline CDR1 SGHVS, CDR2 FNYEAQ. This CDR3 reads CASSLGQGDTGELFF. The CDR3 bases are TGTGCCAGCAGCCTGGGACAGGGAGACACCGGGGAGCTGTTTTTT.

V and J are TRBV5-1 and TRBJ1-4, with 8 bases aligning to TRBD1. CDR3 size: 15 residues. The ends lost 3 bases at V and 7 bases at J; junction bases unmatched: 8. The germline gives CDR1 SGHRS, CDR2 YFSETQ. Here the CDR3 DNA reads TGCGCCAGCAGCTCCGGACAGGGAGAAGGTGAAAAACTGTTTTTT. It specifies CASSSGQGEGEKLFF.

A remark on this clone: The same CDR3 can be traced to other DNA sequences in this sample. The chain combines TRBV27 with TRBJ1-2; D is possibly TRBD1 (5 bases). Per the germline V gene, CDR1 is MNHEY and CDR2 is SMNVEV (reference sequence). Trimming left V 6 bases short and J 4 bases short, with 12 bases between. This CDR3 spans 13 amino acids. For the CDR3, the DNA is TGTGCCAGCAGCCTAACCGGGGGCTATGGCTACACCTTC. Amino acids: CASSLTGGYGYTF.

To note about this clone: Other nucleotide sequences from this sample produce the same CDR3. The chain links TRBV5-4 to TRBJ1-5; D gene uncertain. Germline V lookup: CDR1 SGHNT, CDR2 YYREEE (reference sequence). CDR3 length equals 14 residues. The ends were cut back, 2 bases at V and 0 bases at J, with 6 bases in the middle. The CDR3 loop is CASSFGGSNQPQHF. The CDR3 coding sequence is TGTGCCAGCAGCTTTGGCGGTAGCAATCAGCCCCAGCATTTT.

V is TRBV4-2 and J is TRBJ2-7; TRBD1 matches at 8 bases. The CDR3 loop spans 17 amino acids. V lost 0 bases, J lost 3 bases, and 10 bases stayed unmatched. Germline CDR1 LGHNA, CDR2 YNFKEQ. CDR3 sequence: CASSQDIRQTGVYEQYF. The CDR3 DNA is TGTGCCAGCAGCCAAGATATACGCCAGACAGGGGTCTACGAGCAGTACTTC.

This chain links TRBV7-9 with TRBJ2-7; D uncertain. V gave up 1 base and J gave up 3 bases, with 10 bases separating them. Germline CDR1 and CDR2: SEHNR and FQNEAQ (reference sequence). The CDR3 has 14 amino acids. CDR3 sequence reads: CASSLGASNYEQYF. The CDR3 bases are TGTGCCAGCAGCTTAGGGGCCAGCAACTACGAGCAGTACTTC.

This sequence joins TRBV29-1 and TRBJ2-7, with 8 bases lining up with TRBD2. V shed 7 bases, J shed 3 bases, and the junction held 14 bases outside the gene matches. Germline V gives CDR1 SQVTM, CDR2 ANQGSEA. The length of the CDR3 is 15 residues. The CDR3 DNA sequence: TGCAGCGCGGGGGGCGGAAGCGGGGGCCGCTACGAGCAGTACTTC. It specifies CSAGGGSGGRYEQYF.

The count of this clone is one. The same CDR3 also results from other DNA sequences found in this sample. The rearrangement uses TRBV5-1 and TRBJ1-1; D unclear. V dropped 2 bases and J dropped 3 bases, with 8 bases sitting between them. The CDR3 length is 13 residues. Per germline, CDR1 SGHRS and CDR2 YFSETQ. The DNA of the CDR3 is TGCGCCAGCAGCTTCGGTGGGGACACTGAAGCTTTCTTT. Protein product: CASSFGGDTEAFF. Full variable domain (outside the CDR3, taken from reference TRBV5-1 and TRBJ1-1): KAGVTQTPRYLIKTRGQQVTLSCSPISGHRSVSWYQQTPGQGLQFLFEYFSETQRNKGNFPGRFSGRQFSNSRSEMNVSTLELGDSALYLCASSFGGDTEAFFGQGTRLTVV.

The rearrangement links TRBV2 to TRBJ1-3, with a weak D call TRBD1 (6 bases). The CDR3 has 16 residues. Germline values: CDR1 SNHLY, CDR2 FYNNEI. The V gene lost 5 bases and the J gene lost 0 bases, with 14 bases spanning the gap. CDR3 nucleotide sequence: TGTGCCAGCAGTCTACCGGGACAAATCTCTGGAAACACCATATATTTT. This codes for CASSLPGQISGNTIYF.

The chain joins TRBV5-8 to TRBJ1-2; unclear D gene. Trimming removed 3 bases at V and 3 bases at J, with 15 bases between. Germline V gives CDR1 SGHTS, CDR2 YDEGEE. The CDR3 runs 15 residues. The chain's CDR3 is CASSSFREEDYGYTF. DNA of the CDR3: TGTGCCAGCAGCTCGTTCCGGGAGGAGGACTATGGCTACACCTTC.

This clone was picked up one time. The J gene is TRBJ2-2, the V gene TRBV19; TRBD2 is a possible D gene (6 bases). V was pared by 3 bases and J by 2 bases, with 13 bases between. There are 16 residues in the CDR3. The germline CDR1 and CDR2 sequences are LNHDA and SQIVND (reference sequence). The CDR3 loop is CASSIFGSANTGELFF. CDR3 coding DNA: TGTGCCAGTAGTATTTTCGGGAGTGCTAACACCGGGGAGCTGTTTTTT.

V gene TRBV5-6 combines with J gene TRBJ2-2; tentatively, D is TRBD2 (6 bases). V lost 4 bases and J 5 bases, leaving 9 bases between the germline ends. The germline V gene has CDR1 SGHDT and CDR2 YYEEEE. The CDR3 is 13 amino acids. CDR3 loop: CASSPGVTGELFF. CDR3 bases: TGTGCCAGCAGCCCGGGGGTGACCGGGGAGCTGTTTTTT. Filled out from reference TRBV5-6 and TRBJ2-2, the complete variable domain reads DAGVTQSPTHLIKTRGQQVTLRCSPKSGHDTVSWYQQALGQGPQFIFQYYEEEERQRGNFPDRFSGHQFPNYSSELNVNALLLGDSALYLCASSPGVTGELFFGEGSRLTVL.

The V gene is TRBV2, the J gene TRBJ1-5; D gene ambiguous. Germline assignment: CDR1 SNHLY and CDR2 FYNNEI. V gave up 1 base and J gave up 5 bases, with 9 bases separating them. This CDR3 is 14 amino acids long. CDR3 DNA: TGTGCCAGCAGTGAAGGTGAGGGCTATCAGCCCCAGCATTTT. Its translation is CASSEGEGYQPQHF.

CDR3 coding DNA: TGTGCCAGCTTCGGGGGAGATACGCAGTATTTT. This translates into CASFGGDTQYF. The chain carries TRBV19 and TRBJ2-3, with D perhaps TRBD2 (6 bases). Germline V gene lookup returns CDR1 LNHDA and CDR2 SQIVND (reference sequence). Trimming shortened V by 9 bases and J by 5 bases, and 9 bases separated the two germline ends. The length of the CDR3 is 11 residues.

V usage is TRBV19 and J usage is TRBJ1-1, with D unresolved. The CDR3 loop spans 17 amino acids. V lost 1 base to trimming and J lost 1 base, with 16 bases between them. Germline values: CDR1 LNHDA, CDR2 SQIVND (reference sequence). The CDR3: CASSIGPYEAGNTEAFF. The CDR3 nucleotides read TGTGCCAGTAGTATAGGCCCGTACGAAGCGGGGAACACTGAAGCTTTCTTT.

This chain joins TRBV6-5 and TRBJ2-2; a weak D match, TRBD2 (5 bases). The CDR3 covers 15 residues. The germline CDR1 and CDR2 sequences are MNHEY and SVGAGI. The V end was cut by 1 base, the J end by 6 bases, with 12 bases between. The CDR3 region is CASSYLDTGSGELFF. CDR3 coding DNA: TGTGCCAGCAGTTACTTAGATACGGGGTCCGGGGAGCTGTTTTTT.

The chain combines TRBV23-1 with TRBJ1-4; maybe TRBD1 (6 bases). TRBV23-1 is noted as an ORF with a role that remains uncertain. The CDR3 runs to 17 residues. V was pared by 0 bases and J by 7 bases, with 18 bases between. As DNA, the CDR3 is TGCGCCAGCAGTCAATCGCTCCCGGACAGCCGGGGTGAAAAACTGTTTTTT. Encoded protein: CASSQSLPDSRGEKLFF.